A selection of T cell receptor beta chains follows, all from one sample in a study of cytomegalovirus exposure and HLA in healthy donors. The data were produced by immunoSEQ multiplex PCR, yet TCRdb's version contains in-frame clones alone and is incomplete. The table lists some 200,000 clones, 80% to 85% of them singletons. Sequenced input: PBMCs. The receptor source for this set is a woman between 18 and 29 years old in good health and CMV-seropositive. CDR3s include the opening cysteine and the closing phenylalanine or tryptophan. A D gene is named only where the DNA matches it firmly. The size field is filled for only some rows; it gives once, few, many or a size class.

>16|TRBV9|TRBD1|TRBJ1-5|.
TGTGCCAGCAGCCTGGGGACAGGAGGAAGCAATCAGCCCCAGCATTTT
CASSLGTGGSNQPQHF
>13|TRBV25-1|.|TRBJ1-6|.
TGTGCCGGCCGGGGGATTGGTAATTCACCCCTCCACTTT
CAGRGIGNSPLHF
>15|TRBV6-1|.|TRBJ1-1|.
TGTGCCAGCAAATTCCAAGGGGGGGGGATACCTGAAGCTTTCTTT
CASKFQGGGIPEAFF
>16|TRBV5-1|TRBD1|TRBJ1-2|.
TGCGCCAGCAGCTTGGGAGTGACAGGGGGAACGTATGGCTACACCTTC
CASSLGVTGGTYGYTF
>14|TRBV6-1|.|TRBJ1-2|.
TGTGCCACCGGGAACCAGCCTCTCGTCTATGGCTACACCTTC
CATGNQPLVYGYTF
>14|TRBV7-8|.|TRBJ1-5|.
TGTGCCAGCAGTTACGTTGAGAGCAATCAGCCCCAGCATTTT
CASSYVESNQPQHF
>12|TRBV2|TRBD1|TRBJ1-2|.
TGTGCCAGCAGGACAGGGGCCTATGGCTACACCTTC
CASRTGAYGYTF
>16|TRBV5-1|TRBD1|TRBJ2-3|.
TGCGCCAGCAGCCCCCCCGGGACAGGGGCCACAGATACGCAGTATTTT
CASSPPGTGATDTQYF
>13|TRBV5-8|TRBD1|TRBJ1-5|.
TGTGCCAGCAGAGGGACAGGGAATCAGCCCCAGCATTTT
CASRGTGNQPQHF
>14|TRBV5-1|TRBD1|TRBJ2-3|.
TGCGCCAGCAGCTTGGCCGACAGGGCAGATACGCAGTATTTT
CASSLADRADTQYF
>14|TRBV2|.|TRBJ1-5|.
TGTGCCAGCAACCTGTCCCCGTCAATCAGGCCCCAGCATTTT
CASNLSPSIRPQHF
>16|TRBV29-1|TRBD2|TRBJ2-5|.
TGCAGCGTCCCGTTGGGACTAGCCGGGGGTGCAGAGACCCAGTACTTC
CSVPLGLAGGAETQYF
>16|TRBV7-8|.|TRBJ1-6|.
TGTGCCAGCAGCTTGGGCCGTACGGCGATTAATTCACCCCTCCACTTT
CASSLGRTAINSPLHF
>17|TRBV5-6|.|TRBJ2-2|.
TGTGCCAGCAGCTTGACGGGGAAAAATCGTGGGACCGGGGAGCTGTTTTTT
CASSLTGKNRGTGELFF
>15|TRBV19|.|TRBJ2-2|once
TGTGCCAGTAAGGTACAGGGCTATGAGACCGGGGAGCTGTTTTTT
CASKVQGYETGELFF
>16|TRBV11-2|TRBD2|TRBJ2-2|.
TGTGCCAGCAGCTTAGGTCGGGGGGGATCCACCGGGGAGCTGTTTTTT
CASSLGRGGSTGELFF
>16|TRBV5-1|.|TRBJ1-6|.
TGCGCCAGCAGCTCTTCCCGGGTCGGCGTCAACTCACCCCTCCACTTT
CASSSSRVGVNSPLHF
>15|TRBV6-9|TRBD1|TRBJ1-2|.
TGTGCCAGCAGTTATCGGGACAGGGGAGACCATGGCTACACCTTC
CASSYRDRGDHGYTF
>15|TRBV7-2|.|TRBJ2-1|.
TGTGCCAGCAGCCAAAGTAGCGGATACTACAATGAGCAGTTCTTC
CASSQSSGYYNEQFF
>15|TRBV27|TRBD1|TRBJ2-3|.
TGTGCCAGCAGTCCCCAGGGGGTACGCACAGATACGCAGTATTTT
CASSPQGVRTDTQYF
>17|TRBV7-7|TRBD2|TRBJ2-5|.
TGTGCCAGCAGCCCTGGGACTAGCGGGAACGTCCAAGAGACCCAGTACTTC
CASSPGTSGNVQETQYF
>14|TRBV21-1|.|TRBJ1-4|.
TGTGCCAGCAGCAAAATTGGCCTCAATGAAAAACTGTTTTTT
CASSKIGLNEKLFF
>11|TRBV27|.|TRBJ2-4|.
TGTGCCAGCAGTTCAAGGGGCATTCAGTACTTC
CASSSRGIQYF
>16|TRBV5-1|.|TRBJ2-5|.
TGCGCCAGCAGCTTGGGGGCTGGAGGGAGGCAAGAGACCCAGTACTTC
CASSLGAGGRQETQYF
>20|TRBV13|TRBD2|TRBJ2-3|.
TGTGCCAGCAGCTCACCCTGGGAACTAGCGGGGCAATTAAGCACAGATACGCAGTATTTT
CASSSPWELAGQLSTDTQYF
>15|TRBV2|.|TRBJ2-2|.
TGTGCCAGCAGTGAAGCACAGGGACCGGCCGGGGAGCTGTTTTTT
CASSEAQGPAGELFF